This T cell receptor beta chain was recorded in a study of T cell clonotyping in hematopoietic cell transplantation. Study-wide findings and caveats: No sorting was done, leaving CD4 and CD8 contributions mixed. Few recipient clonotypes overlapped donors; over 95% were de novo at given depth. Pathologically expanded recipient clonotypes increased progressively from day 30 to day 180 as diversity fell. Graft donor and pretransplant recipient Inverse Simpson Index values predicted broader posttransplant TCR diversity.

V shed 1 base and J 10 bases; nucleotides not matched to a gene: 5. Germline V gives CDR1 SGHNT, CDR2 YYREEE (reference sequence). The CDR3 has 13 residues. A word on this clone: Its specificity is unknown.

The method was immunoSEQ multiplex PCR; TCRdb's version includes in-frame clones alone and lacks a portion of them. The sample consists of fewer than 70,000 clones, around 94% of them appearing once. The source is a man aged 50 to 60 in good health. Some clones in this sample may be carry-over from other donors' samples. The sample consisted of peripheral blood mononuclear cells. The genes are TRBV5-4 and TRBJ2-5, with TRBD2 identical over 9 bases. The CDR3 region is CASSLSSGEGQYF. The CDR3 bases are TGTGCCAGCAGCTTGTCTAGCGGGGAAGGCCAGTACTTC.